The clone carrying this T cell receptor beta chain was detected only a few times. Its target is unknown. The CDR3 spans 15 residues. Trimming took 5 bases from V and 8 from J, leaving 21 bases between them. Germline-derived CDR1 and CDR2 are SGHTA and FQGNSA. This sample is part of a study of T cell repertoires in cytomegalovirus infection. MiXCR, run by TCRdb on the reads, gives a single entry per CDR3 protein. The sample contains approximately 600,000 distinct CDR3 sequences, just under 40% of which appear only once. The TCR originated in a human donor in good health (CMV status not recorded). Some clones in this sample may be carry-over from other donors' samples. The specimen was cultured PBMCs, collected from culture after CMV antigen stimulation. The rearrangement links TRBV7-2 to TRBJ1-1, with D possibly matching TRBD1 (5 bases). CDR3 coding DNA: TGTGCCAGCAGCCAAACAAGCCAGGGAGGGGAGGAAGCTTTCTTT. Protein product: CASSQTSQGGEEAFF.